These 11 T cell receptor beta chains share one sample of origin, sequenced in a study of shared clonotypes between healthy human individuals. The repertoire was sequenced with immunoSEQ multiplex PCR; TCRdb's copy has only in-frame clones and lacks some. The repertoire has millions of clones, more than 85% of them found once; the top ten carry over 1.5%. Positive CCR7 selection of CD45RO-negative cells yielded the naive CD8 cells, and terminally differentiated effector memory CD45RA+ cells were excluded. The specimen was naive CD8+ T cells from PBMCs. The receptors were gathered from a man between 18 and 35 years old in good health. Some clones in this sample may be carry-over from other donors' samples.

V usage is TRBV19 and J usage is TRBJ2-5; TRBD1 matches at 7 bases. The CDR3 extends over 14 amino acids. Per the germline V gene, CDR1 is LNHDA and CDR2 is SQIVND (reference sequence). Unmatched junction bases numbered 3, after V lost 4 bases and J lost 1 base. CDR3 nucleotides: TGTGCCAGTAGTACTCCAGGGGGCCAAGAGACCCAGTACTTC. It encodes CASSTPGGQETQYF.

The chain couples TRBV6-4 to TRBJ1-5; 7 bases map to TRBD1. The ends lost 6 bases at V and 6 bases at J; junction bases unmatched: 11. The CDR3 sequence is 15 residues long. Germline values: CDR1 MRHNA, CDR2 SNTAGT. In DNA form, the CDR3 reads TGTGCCAGCAGGGAAGTAGACAGGGAGGGTCAGCCCCAGCATTTT. It codes for CASREVDREGQPQHF.

Remarks on this clone: This same CDR3 is encoded by further DNA sequences in the sample. The chain uses TRBV19 and TRBJ1-2, with TRBD1 identical over 8 bases. After removal of 2 bases from V and 2 bases from J, the junction contained 1 base not matched to a gene. The length of the CDR3 is 14 residues. The germline gives CDR1 LNHDA, CDR2 SQIVND (reference sequence). CDR3 sequence (DNA): TGTGCCAGTAGTATACAGGGGGCGAACTATGGCTACACCTTC. This translates into CASSIQGANYGYTF.

This sequence joins TRBV27 and TRBJ2-1; the D call may be TRBD1 or TRBD2 (6 bases each). The germline V gene has CDR1 MNHEY and CDR2 SMNVEV (reference sequence). The CDR3 runs 15 residues. Trimming removed 2 bases from V and 7 bases from J, with 15 bases in between. The CDR3 is CASSLTRVGGNEQFF. The CDR3 DNA sequence: TGTGCCAGCAGTTTAACCCGGGTAGGGGGGAATGAGCAGTTCTTC.

This rearrangement joins TRBV11-2 to TRBJ2-5; 8 bases match TRBD2. This CDR3 has 14 amino acids. Germline V gene sequence: CDR1 SGHAT, CDR2 FQNNGV. V dropped 3 bases and J dropped 2; count of bases not matched to a gene: 2. CDR3 residues: CASSFSGGQETQYF. The CDR3 DNA reads as TGTGCCAGCAGCTTTTCGGGAGGGCAAGAGACCCAGTACTTC. The full variable domain, with the rest looked up from reference TRBV11-2 and TRBJ2-5, is EAGVAQSPRYKIIEKRQSVAFWCNPISGHATLYWYQQILGQGPKLLIQFQNNGVVDDSQLPKDRFSAERLKGVDSTLKIQPAKLEDSAVYLCASSFSGGQETQYFGPGTRLLVL.

This chain connects TRBV30 to TRBJ2-3, with 8 bases fitting TRBD2. Losses at the gene ends were 1 base for V and 1 base for J; bases not matched to a gene: 4. Germline V lookup: CDR1 GTSNPN, CDR2 SVGIG (reference sequence). This CDR3 spans 15 amino acids. This chain's CDR3 is CAWSGTSSRTDTQYF. The CDR3 coding sequence is TGTGCCTGGAGTGGGACTAGCAGTCGCACAGATACGCAGTATTTT. Looking up the rest from reference TRBV30 and TRBJ2-3 gives the full variable domain: SQTIHQWPATLVQPVGSPLSLECTVEGTSNPNLYWYRQAAGRGLQLLFYSVGIGQISSEVPQNLSASRPQDRQFILSSKKLLLSDSGFYLCAWSGTSSRTDTQYFGPGTRLTVL.

The chain recombines TRBV5-4 with TRBJ2-7; TRBD2 aligns across 7 bases. The V gene's germline CDR1 is SGHNT and CDR2 YYREEE (reference sequence). The CDR3 loop spans 18 amino acids. V shed 4 bases, J shed 5 bases, and the junction held 21 bases outside the gene matches. This CDR3 is CASSLWPPTGGTAHEQYF. The CDR3 DNA sequence: TGTGCCAGCAGCCTGTGGCCCCCCACCGGGGGGACGGCCCACGAGCAGTACTTC.

This clone came up a few times. The CDR3 sequence: CASSSLPGVEAFF. In DNA, the CDR3 is TGTGCCAGCAGTTCACTGCCAGGGGTGGAAGCTTTCTTT. The chain has TRBV6-6 and TRBJ1-1, with D tentatively TRBD1 (6 bases). The CDR3 is made up of 13 amino acids. The germline V and J ends were trimmed by 4 bases and 8 bases, with 14 bases remaining between them. Germline CDR1 and CDR2: MNHNY and SVGAGI (reference sequence).

This chain connects TRBV27 to TRBJ1-2, with D unclear. Germline loops: CDR1 MNHEY, CDR2 SMNVEV (reference sequence). The CDR3 runs 14 residues. V gave up 5 bases and J gave up 4 bases, with 14 bases separating them. CDR3 sequence: CASSPMTEIYGYTF. The CDR3 DNA follows: TGTGCCAGCAGTCCGATGACGGAAATCTATGGCTACACCTTC.

The chain joins TRBV5-6 to TRBJ1-6, with 8 bases that match TRBD1. V trimming: 4 bases; J trimming: 6 bases; junction bases outside the gene matches: 9. Germline CDR1 is SGHDT and CDR2 is YYEEEE. The CDR3 sequence is 16 residues long. The CDR3 here is CASSPRTGLLNSPLHF. CDR3 in DNA: TGTGCCAGCAGCCCAAGGACAGGGCTTCTTAATTCACCCCTCCACTTT.

The gene calls are TRBV6-5 and TRBJ2-7; 7 bases are shared with TRBD2. The CDR3 has 16 residues. Germline lookup yields CDR1 MNHEY and CDR2 SVGAGI. V shed 3 bases and J 0 bases; nucleotides not matched to a gene: 8. CDR3 DNA sequence: TGTGCCAGCAGTTATAATGGGAGGGGCAGCTCCTACGAGCAGTACTTC. Translation gives CASSYNGRGSSYEQYF.